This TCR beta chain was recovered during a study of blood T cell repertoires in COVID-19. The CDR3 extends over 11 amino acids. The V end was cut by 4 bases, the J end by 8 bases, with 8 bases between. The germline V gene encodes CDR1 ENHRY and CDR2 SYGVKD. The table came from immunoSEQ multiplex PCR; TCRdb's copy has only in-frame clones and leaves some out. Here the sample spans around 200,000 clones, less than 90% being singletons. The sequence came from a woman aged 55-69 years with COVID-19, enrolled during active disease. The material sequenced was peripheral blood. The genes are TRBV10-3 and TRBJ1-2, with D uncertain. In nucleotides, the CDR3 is TGTGCCATCAGTGCCACTCGAGGCTACACCTTC. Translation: CAISATRGYTF.